This is a list of T cell receptor beta chains from one sample in a study of low-dose radiotherapy and immunotherapy resistance in tumors. TCRdb reprocessed the reads via MiXCR and lists one record per CDR3 protein. The table records around 83,000 distinct CDR3 sequences, approximately 17% of them present only once. The specimen comprised PBMCs, sampled before treatment. These receptors came from a male donor with prostate cancer. CDR3s include the opening cysteine and the closing phenylalanine or tryptophan. D genes are given only for firm matches. Not all rows give a size; the values are once, few, many and, for expanded clones, a class.

v_gene	abundance	j_gene	d_gene	CDR3nt	CDR3aa
TRBV7-2	few	TRBJ1-1	.	TGTGCCAGCAGCCAACAGAACACTGAAGCTTTCTTT	CASSQQNTEAFF
TRBV7-9	many	TRBJ2-5	.	TGTGCCAGCAGCCCAAACGGAGGCCCGGCGGAGACCCAGTACTTC	CASSPNGGPAETQYF
TRBV7-2	many	TRBJ2-5	TRBD2	TGTGCCAGCAGCGTAGCGGGGGGGGGAGAGACCCAGTACTTC	CASSVAGGGETQYF
TRBV7-2	many	TRBJ2-1	TRBD2	TGTGCCAGCAGCTTAGATAGCGGGGGGTTCAATGAGCAGTTCTTC	CASSLDSGGFNEQFF
TRBV7-3	.	TRBJ2-2	.	TGTGCCAGCAGCGCAGACAGTCATCACACCGGGGAGCTGTTTTTT	CASSADSHHTGELFF
TRBV29-1	many	TRBJ1-2	.	TGCAGCGTCGCCGACAGGAACTATGGCTACACCTTC	CSVADRNYGYTF
TRBV6-5	many	TRBJ1-1	.	TGTGCCAGCAGTTCGGGTTGGCAGGGAAGGAACACTGAAGCTTTCTTT	CASSSGWQGRNTEAFF
TRBV15	many	TRBJ2-1	TRBD2	TGTGCCACCAGCAGAGGAACAAGCGGGGGGGCCTACAATGAGCAGTTCTTC	CATSRGTSGGAYNEQFF
TRBV6-1	few	TRBJ2-2	.	TGTGCCAGCAGTTCGGAGGGCGGAGGAACCGGGGAGCTGTTTTTT	CASSSEGGGTGELFF
TRBV7-9	many	TRBJ1-1	.	TGTGCCAGCAGCTTCTCAGGGGTCGCTTTCTTT	CASSFSGVAFF
TRBV18	many	TRBJ2-1	.	TGTGCCAGCTCACCGCGGGACGCACGAATCTACAATGAGCAGTTCTTC	CASSPRDARIYNEQFF
TRBV29-1	many	TRBJ2-2	.	TGCAGCGTTGAACAGGGGTTCGGGGAGCTGTTTTTT	CSVEQGFGELFF
TRBV9	many	TRBJ2-2	.	TGTGCCAGCAGCGGAACGGGTGGGGCCGCCGGGGAGCTGTTTTTT	CASSGTGGAAGELFF
TRBV18	many	TRBJ2-2	TRBD1	TGTGCCAGCTCACCCCCCGGGACAGGGCCAACCGGGGAGCTGTTTTTT	CASSPPGTGPTGELFF
TRBV12-3/TRBV12-4	many	TRBJ1-2	.	TGTGCCAGCAGTCCTGGGAGGCCATTTGGCTACACCTTC	CASSPGRPFGYTF
TRBV19	many	TRBJ1-1	.	TGTGCCAGTAGTCCACAGACAGCCTCGAACACTGAAGCTTTCTTT	CASSPQTASNTEAFF
TRBV3-1	many	TRBJ1-6	.	TGTGCCAGCAGCCAAGATTTTGGGGTTAACAATTCACCCCTCCACTTT	CASSQDFGVNNSPLHF
TRBV5-1	many	TRBJ2-2	TRBD2	TGCGCCAGCAGCGCGGGACTAGAAAACACCGGGGAGCTGTTTTTT	CASSAGLENTGELFF
TRBV19	many	TRBJ1-2	.	TGTGCCAGTAGGCTGACAGGAAGCCTTAACTATGGCTACACCTTC	CASRLTGSLNYGYTF
TRBV7-2	medium-sized	TRBJ2-7	TRBD2	TGTGCCAGCAGCTCCCTAGCGGGGGGGCATGAGCAGTACTTC	CASSSLAGGHEQYF
TRBV5-1	many	TRBJ2-3	.	TGCGCCAGCAGCTTGGGGAGCTTCACAGATACGCAGTATTTT	CASSLGSFTDTQYF
TRBV25-1	many	TRBJ2-5	.	TGTGCCAGCGGCGTGATGGGGGGCAGGGAGACCCAGTACTTC	CASGVMGGRETQYF